A single sample gave rise to the 26 T cell receptor beta chains below, sequenced in a study of T cells in localized non-small cell lung cancer. Libraries were prepared by immunoSEQ multiplex PCR; TCRdb keeps only in-frame clonotypes and omits some of them. The sample consists of more than 12,000 clones, approximately 89% of them appearing once. The source was peripheral blood, collected before any cancer treatment. Every receptor here comes from a female donor older than 55 with stage I squamous cell lung carcinoma.

The chain carries TRBV5-1 and TRBJ1-2; 8 positions match TRBD1. Germline V gene lookup returns CDR1 SGHRS and CDR2 YFSETQ. CDR3 size: 13 residues. Trimming at V came to 1 base and at J to 7 bases, leaving 3 bases not matched to a gene. The chain's CDR3 is CASSLQGATGYTF. CDR3 DNA: TGCGCCAGCAGCTTGCAGGGGGCGACTGGCTACACCTTC.

Relative to its sample, this clone is medium-sized. The V call is TRBV6-4, the J call TRBJ2-1, with D possibly matching TRBD1 (6 bases). V was shortened by 5 bases and J by 7 bases, with 18 bases between the two germline ends. The CDR3 extends over 15 amino acids. Per germline, CDR1 MRHNA and CDR2 SNTAGT. CDR3 amino acids: CASSSQGQESNEQFF. CDR3 DNA: TGTGCCAGCAGTTCACAGGGACAAGAATCAAATGAGCAGTTCTTC.

V is TRBV6-6 and J is TRBJ2-1; 10 bases are a match to TRBD2. V gave up 1 base and J gave up 2 bases; unmatched junction bases: 2. The CDR3 is made up of 16 amino acids. Germline V gene lookup returns CDR1 MNHNY and CDR2 SVGAGI (reference sequence). CDR3 DNA: TGTGCCAGCAGTTACTTGACTAGCGGGCCCTACAATGAGCAGTTCTTC. Its translation is CASSYLTSGPYNEQFF.

The chain links TRBV2 to TRBJ2-7; 8 bases line up with TRBD2. The length of the CDR3 is 13 residues. CDR1 is SNHLY, CDR2 FYNNEI, per germline. After removal of 6 bases from V and 7 bases from J, the junction contained 8 bases not matched to a gene. DNA of the CDR3: TGTGCCAGCAGCTCGGGGGGGGCCCGGGAGCAGTACTTC. Translation gives CASSSGGAREQYF.

The J gene is TRBJ2-5, the V gene TRBV11-3; 7 bases fit TRBD2. The length of the CDR3 is 15 residues. The trim removed 1 base at V and 4 bases at J, leaving 6 bases unmatched. Germline CDR1 is SGHNT and CDR2 is YENEEA. The chain's CDR3 is CASSLGGSGGETQYF. As DNA, the CDR3 is TGTGCCAGCAGCTTAGGGGGATCGGGAGGAGAGACCCAGTACTTC.

The chain combines TRBV27 with TRBJ2-7; no firm D call. Per the germline V gene, CDR1 is MNHEY and CDR2 is SMNVEV (reference sequence). V lost 3 bases to trimming and J lost 2 bases, with 23 bases between them. CDR3 length: 18 residues. The CDR3 is CASSFQNPSGLHPYEQYF. The CDR3 DNA is TGTGCCAGCAGTTTCCAAAACCCTTCCGGGCTGCATCCCTACGAGCAGTACTTC.

V usage is TRBV29-1 and J usage is TRBJ2-1, with D tentatively TRBD1 or TRBD2 (5 bases each). This CDR3 has 14 residues. Between the trimmed V and J ends, which lost 6 bases and 8 bases, there was a span of 20 bases. Germline CDR1 is SQVTM and CDR2 is ANQGSEA. CDR3 coding DNA: TGCAGCGTGTCGAGGGACCTACAATCAGATGAGCAGTTCTTC. Translated: CSVSRDLQSDEQFF.

In regard to this clone: Other DNA sequences of this sample code for an identical CDR3. The chain employs TRBV29-1 and TRBJ2-1; 10 bases match TRBD2. Trimming took 3 bases from V and 4 from J; bases not matched to a gene: 9. The CDR3 loop spans 16 amino acids. Germline V gene data show CDR1 as SQVTM and CDR2 as ANQGSEA. The CDR3 spells CSVEDQELAGYNEQFF. The CDR3 DNA reads TGCAGCGTTGAGGATCAGGAACTAGCGGGGTACAATGAGCAGTTCTTC.

This clone was counted only a few times. V gene TRBV18 combines with J gene TRBJ2-7; a possible D gene is TRBD1 (5 bases). The CDR3 contains 12 residues. Trimming shortened V by 4 bases and J by 9 bases, and 13 bases separated the two germline ends. CDR1 and CDR2 from the germline V gene are KGHSH and LQKENI. DNA for the CDR3: TGTGCCAGCTCACGTCCGCAGGGATGGCAGTACTTC. Its translation is CASSRPQGWQYF.

The chain uses TRBV5-6 and TRBJ2-1, with D possibly TRBD1 on 5 matching bases. V was trimmed by 4 bases and J by 0 bases, leaving 14 bases between them. Germline V gene lookup returns CDR1 SGHDT and CDR2 YYEEEE. This CDR3 is 16 amino acids long. The CDR3 loop is CASSRLGESSYNEQFF. CDR3 nucleotides: TGTGCCAGCAGCCGGCTAGGGGAAAGCTCCTACAATGAGCAGTTCTTC.

The CDR3 sequence is CASSPLGSRTGVTEAFF. In DNA form, the CDR3 reads TGTGCCAGCTCACCACTAGGTAGTAGGACAGGGGTCACTGAAGCTTTCTTT. This chain joins TRBV18 and TRBJ1-1; the match to TRBD1 covers 9 bases. J gave up 4 bases and V 1 base, and 10 bases lay outside the gene matches. Germline V CDR1 and CDR2: KGHSH, LQKENI. The CDR3 has 17 residues.

The rearrangement uses TRBV30 and TRBJ1-6; D gene uncertain. The CDR3 runs 13 residues. Trimming shortened V by 2 bases and J by 8 bases, and 10 bases separated the two germline ends. Germline V gene lookup returns CDR1 GTSNPN and CDR2 SVGIG (reference sequence). Here the CDR3 reads CAWSQRADSPLHF. The DNA for the CDR3 is TGTGCCTGGAGTCAAAGAGCCGATTCACCCCTCCACTTT.

The chain joins TRBV28 to TRBJ2-1; TRBD2 agrees at 8 bases. Germline CDR1 is MDHEN and CDR2 is SYDVKM. Trimming removed 5 bases from V and 9 bases from J; junction bases left unmatched: 12. The CDR3 has 15 amino acids. This chain's CDR3 is CASSPSDGRASEQFF. DNA of the CDR3: TGTGCCAGCAGTCCCTCTGACGGGAGGGCCAGTGAGCAGTTCTTC.

This rearrangement joins TRBV11-3 to TRBJ2-5; perhaps TRBD2 as D (6 bases). The CDR3 runs 14 residues. In germline, CDR1 is SGHNT, CDR2 YENEEA. Trimming pared 1 base from V and 5 bases from J, leaving 11 bases between. CDR3 loop: CASSLGRGSETQYF. The CDR3 coding sequence is TGTGCCAGCAGCTTAGGGCGGGGTAGCGAGACCCAGTACTTC. The whole variable domain, filled in from reference TRBV11-3 and TRBJ2-5, reads EAGVVQSPRYKIIEKKQPVAFWCNPISGHNTLYWYLQNLGQGPELLIRYENEEAVDDSQLPKDRFSAERLKGVDSTLKIQPAELGDSAVYLCASSLGRGSETQYFGPGTRLLVL.

This sequence joins TRBV19 and TRBJ1-1; no reliable D call. The CDR3 runs to 14 residues. Germline V gene data show CDR1 as LNHDA and CDR2 as SQIVND (reference sequence). Trimming took off 7 bases at V and 1 base at J, with 13 bases between the two ends. The CDR3 DNA reads TGTGCCAGTACCACCCTTACGAGGAACACTGAAGCTTTCTTT. Translating gives CASTTLTRNTEAFF.

The chain recombines TRBV7-9 with TRBJ1-1, with D hard to call. Germline V gene lookup returns CDR1 SEHNR and CDR2 FQNEAQ (reference sequence). Trimming removed 4 bases from V and 5 bases from J, with 11 bases in between. The CDR3 runs to 13 residues. The CDR3 reads CASSSPAGTEAFF. CDR3 nucleotides: TGTGCCAGCAGCTCCCCAGCGGGGACTGAAGCTTTCTTT.

In nucleotides, the CDR3 is TGTGCCAGCAGGAGCGGGGGATCCTACAATGAGCAGTTCTTC. Encoded protein: CASRSGGSYNEQFF. This sequence joins TRBV2 and TRBJ2-1; 8 bases are shared with TRBD2. Germline CDR1 and CDR2: SNHLY and FYNNEI. This CDR3 comprises 14 residues. V was pared by 6 bases and J by 1 base, with 2 bases of the junction left unmatched.

The chain joins TRBV5-4 to TRBJ2-7; no reliable D call. The CDR3 contains 13 residues. Germline values: CDR1 SGHNT, CDR2 YYREEE (reference sequence). Between the trimmed V and J ends, which lost 4 bases and 4 bases, there was a span of 12 bases. The CDR3 DNA follows: TGTGCCAGCAGCATAGAGTTGGGGTACGAGCAGTACTTC. Translating it yields CASSIELGYEQYF. Drawing the rest from reference TRBV5-4 and TRBJ2-7, the complete variable domain is ETGVTQSPTHLIKTRGQQVTLRCSSQSGHNTVSWYQQALGQGPQFIFQYYREEENGRGNFPPRFSGLQFPNYSSELNVNALELDDSALYLCASSIELGYEQYFGPGTRLTVT.

Here the CDR3 DNA reads TGTGCCAGTAGCCCACCAAGGGACACCGGGGAGCTGTTTTTT. Amino acids: CASSPPRDTGELFF. The chain carries TRBV19 and TRBJ2-2; D unclear. CDR3 size: 14 residues. With 6 bases removed from V and 3 bases from J, the gap between germline ends came to 11 bases. CDR1 and CDR2 (germline): LNHDA, SQIVND (reference sequence).

J is TRBJ2-7 and V is TRBV30; TRBD1 matches 8 bases. Germline lookup yields CDR1 GTSNPN and CDR2 SVGIG (reference sequence). The CDR3 totals 12 residues. Trimming removed 0 bases from V and 5 bases from J; junction bases left unmatched: 0. DNA of the CDR3: TGTGCCTGGAGTGTACAGGGGGACGAGCAGTACTTC. Residues: CAWSVQGDEQYF.

This chain connects TRBV4-1 to TRBJ1-5; no clear D. The V end lost 4 bases, the J end lost 6 bases, and 10 bases lay between the germline ends. The CDR3 runs 13 residues. The germline V gene encodes CDR1 MGHRA and CDR2 YSYEKL. The CDR3 DNA is TGCGCCAGCAGCCCACCAGGTTTTCAGCCCCAGCATTTT. Translation: CASSPPGFQPQHF.

The rearrangement joins TRBV6-5 to TRBJ1-3; D gene uncertain. Trimming removed 6 bases at V and 3 bases at J, with 6 bases between. This CDR3 comprises 12 residues. Germline assignment: CDR1 MNHEY and CDR2 SVGAGI. The CDR3 reads CASREGGNTIYF. CDR3 in DNA: TGTGCCAGCAGAGAGGGTGGAAACACCATATATTTT.

The rearrangement links TRBV7-6 to TRBJ2-1; D remains ambiguous. The CDR3 is 14 residues long. V shed 7 bases and J shed 6 bases, with 16 bases lying between them. CDR1 is SGHVS, CDR2 FNYEAQ, per germline. This chain's CDR3 is CASTPPTAANEQFF. The DNA of the CDR3 is TGTGCCAGCACCCCCCCGACGGCCGCCAATGAGCAGTTCTTC.

The rearrangement joins TRBV10-2 to TRBJ1-5; unclear D gene. V shed 0 bases and J shed 9 bases, with 12 bases lying between them. The germline V gene encodes CDR1 WSHSY and CDR2 SAAADI. CDR3 length: 14 amino acids. In DNA, the CDR3 is TGCGCCAGCAGTGAGTCTGAGATTTTGGGGCCCCAGCATTTT. The encoded protein is CASSESEILGPQHF.

The chain links TRBV5-5 to TRBJ2-6; D gene uncertain. The V and J ends lost 0 bases and 0 bases respectively, with 16 bases between them. The length of the CDR3 is 19 residues. CDR1 and CDR2 (germline): SGHKS, YYEKEE (reference sequence). DNA for the CDR3: TGTGCCAGCAGCTTGGGGCCTTCGGTGCTGGACTCTGGGGCCAACGTCCTGACTTTC. This sequence encodes CASSLGPSVLDSGANVLTF.

The CDR3 DNA sequence: TGTGCCAGTAAGGACAGGCAATTGAACACTGAAGCTTTCTTT. Amino acids: CASKDRQLNTEAFF. The chain carries TRBV19 and TRBJ1-1, with 7 bases aligning to TRBD1. V shed 7 bases, J shed 0 bases, and the junction held 5 bases outside the gene matches. The length of the CDR3 is 14 residues. The V gene's germline CDR1 is LNHDA and CDR2 SQIVND (reference sequence). The whole variable domain, remainder taken from reference TRBV19 and TRBJ1-1, is DGGITQSPKYLFRKEGQNVTLSCEQNLNHDAMYWYRQDPGQGLRLIYYSQIVNDFQKGDIAEGYSVSREKKESFPLTVTSAQKNPTAFYLCASKDRQLNTEAFFGQGTRLTVV.